This TCR beta chain was obtained from a study of cytomegalovirus exposure and HLA in healthy donors. The study's findings and limits: A later look showed TCR association rates differing by HLA locus, highest for DRB1 and lowest for HLA-C. Most of the TCR beta V segments (in an earlier analysis) were productive either about 87% or about 30% of the time.

Germline lookup yields CDR1 KGHSH and CDR2 LQKENI. V was cut by 2 bases and J by 5 bases, with 11 bases left in between. The length of the CDR3 is 14 residues. With respect to this clone: Antigen: not known.

Researchers ran the PCR with 60 Vbeta and 13 Jbeta primers. Measured with immunoSEQ multiplex PCR; TCRdb has only the in-frame clones, and not every one. The table lists about 130,000 clones, just under 75% of them singletons. The chain links TRBV18 to TRBJ2-3; D ambiguous. The sequence came from a man in his fifties or sixties in good health and CMV-seropositive. The specimen sequenced was PBMCs. CDR3 amino acids: CASSPTQARDTQYF. Written as DNA, the CDR3 is TGTGCCAGCTCACCAACCCAGGCCAGAGATACGCAGTATTTT.